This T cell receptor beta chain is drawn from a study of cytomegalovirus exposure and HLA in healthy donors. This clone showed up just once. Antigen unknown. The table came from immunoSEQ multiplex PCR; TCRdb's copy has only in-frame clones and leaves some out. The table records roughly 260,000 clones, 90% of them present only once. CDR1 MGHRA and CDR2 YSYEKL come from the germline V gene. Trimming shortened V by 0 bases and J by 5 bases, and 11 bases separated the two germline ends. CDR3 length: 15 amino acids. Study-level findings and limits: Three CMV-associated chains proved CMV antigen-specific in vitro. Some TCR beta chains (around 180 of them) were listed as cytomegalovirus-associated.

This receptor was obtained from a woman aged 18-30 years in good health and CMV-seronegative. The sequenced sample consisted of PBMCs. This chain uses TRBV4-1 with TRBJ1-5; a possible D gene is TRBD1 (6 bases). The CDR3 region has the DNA TGCGCCAGCAGCCAAGAATACAGGGCTTATCAGCCCCAGCATTTT. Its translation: CASSQEYRAYQPQHF.